A selection of T cell receptor beta chains follows, all from one sample in a study of blood T cells in healthy people across ages. MiXCR was run by TCRdb on the 5' RACE reads, yielding one entry per CDR3 protein. Altogether roughly 1.4 million distinct CDR3 sequences are present, 59% being singletons, with the ten largest covering 6.5% to 8.5%. Sequencing was done on a sample of blood. Receptor source: a young man in good health. CDR3s include the opening cysteine and the closing phenylalanine or tryptophan. A D gene is named only where the DNA matches it firmly. A row's size may be missing; if present it is once, few, many or a size class.

-	-	TRBV6-5	TRBJ2-7	TGTGCCAGCAGTTACTCTTGGGGGGAGACGGCCTACGAGCAGTACTTC	CASSYSWGETAYEQYF
TRBD1	-	TRBV3-1	TRBJ2-7	TGTGCCAGCAGCCAAACGGGACAGGCCTACGAGCAGTACTTC	CASSQTGQAYEQYF
-	-	TRBV6-2/TRBV6-3	TRBJ2-5	TGTGCCAGCAGAGGACCGATACAAGAGACCCAGTACTTC	CASRGPIQETQYF
-	few	TRBV4-1	TRBJ2-7	TGCGCCAGCAGCCCTAGGGCTAACTCCTACGAGCAGTACTTC	CASSPRANSYEQYF
-	-	TRBV14	TRBJ2-2	TGTGCCAGAAGCCGACCAACCCCGGCCCACGGGGAGCTGTTTTTT	CARSRPTPAHGELFF
TRBD2	once	TRBV20-1	TRBJ2-1	TGCAGTGTTTCGCAGCGGGACTACAATGAGCAGTTCTTC	CSVSQRDYNEQFF
-	-	TRBV4-1	TRBJ1-1	TGCGCCAGCAGCCAAGAAGGATTGGCTTACACTGAAGCTTTCTTT	CASSQEGLAYTEAFF
-	-	TRBV5-4	TRBJ1-1	TGTGCCAGCAGCGGGGGGAGTCGCACTGAAGCTTTCTTT	CASSGGSRTEAFF
-	-	TRBV28	TRBJ2-5	TGTGCCAGCAGTTTAGGGGGTTGGCAAGAGACCCAGTACTTC	CASSLGGWQETQYF
-	-	TRBV5-1	TRBJ2-7	TGCGCCAGCAGCACGGAACTCTCCGGGATCTTCGGCTACGAGCAGTACTTC	CASSTELSGIFGYEQYF
-	-	TRBV3-1	TRBJ1-1	TGTGCCAGCAGCCAAGATTCGGTAACAGACGAAGCTTTCTTT	CASSQDSVTDEAFF
-	-	TRBV7-2	TRBJ2-7	TGTGCCAGCAGCTTAGACGGCCGGGTCTACGAGCAGTACTTC	CASSLDGRVYEQYF
TRBD2	-	TRBV12-3/TRBV12-4	TRBJ2-3	TGTGCCAGCAGCCACAGCGGGAGGGCAGATACGCAGTATTTT	CASSHSGRADTQYF
-	-	TRBV15	TRBJ1-1	TGTGCCACCACGAAGGGGGGGTACACTGAAGCTTTCTTT	CATTKGGYTEAFF
-	-	TRBV2	TRBJ2-5	TGTGCCAGCAGGACCGCACAGCCACAAGAGACCCAGTACTTC	CASRTAQPQETQYF
-	-	TRBV20-1	TRBJ2-5	TGCAGTGCTAGTTCCCCTGGCAGGGGAATGCGGAATGAGCAGTACTTC	CSASSPGRGMRNEQYF
-	few	TRBV7-9	TRBJ2-1	TGTGCCAGCAGCGAGAACGGCTTACATGAGCAGTTCTTC	CASSENGLHEQFF
-	-	TRBV4-1	TRBJ2-1	TGCGCCAGCAGCCTACCCGGGATATCCAGTGAGCAGTTCTTC	CASSLPGISSEQFF
-	-	TRBV6-2/TRBV6-3	TRBJ2-7	TGTGCCAGCAAGAAATCGAAGAGCTCCTACGAGCAGTACTTC	CASKKSKSSYEQYF
-	few	TRBV7-2	TRBJ2-7	TGTGCCAGCAGCCCCGGGGTCGTCAACTACGAGCAGTACTTC	CASSPGVVNYEQYF
TRBD1	few	TRBV18	TRBJ2-7	TGTGCCAGCTCACCAGGGGGACAGGGCACCTACGAGCAGTACTTC	CASSPGGQGTYEQYF
TRBD2	-	TRBV19	TRBJ2-2	TGTGCCAGTAAAGTATGGCTAGAGACTAGCGGGAGACCCCGTCCGAACACCGGGGAGCTGTTTTTT	CASKVWLETSGRPRPNTGELFF
TRBD1	few	TRBV5-1	TRBJ1-2	TGCGCCAGCAGCGGCGGGACAGGCTATGGCTACACCTTC	CASSGGTGYGYTF
-	-	TRBV4-1	TRBJ1-2	TGCGCCAGCAGCCAAGTGACAGGTCGGATGAGCTACACCTTC	CASSQVTGRMSYTF
-	-	TRBV2	TRBJ2-1	TGTGCCAGCAGGGGGGCCTACGAGCAGTTCTTC	CASRGAYEQFF
-	-	TRBV5-6	TRBJ1-2	TGTGCCAGCAGCTTGGCCATGAGCCCCAAAAGCTATGGCTACACCTTC	CASSLAMSPKSYGYTF
TRBD1	-	TRBV7-2	TRBJ2-3	TGTGCCAGCAGTTCGACAGGGTCAGATACGCAGTATTTT	CASSSTGSDTQYF
TRBD2	few	TRBV12-3/TRBV12-4	TRBJ2-1	TGTGCCATCTCTGCGGCCGGGGGGAATGAGCAGTTCTTC	CAISAAGGNEQFF
-	-	TRBV12-3/TRBV12-4	TRBJ2-7	TGTGCCAGCAGTCGACGGACAGCCTACGAGCAGTACTTC	CASSRRTAYEQYF
-	few	TRBV20-1	TRBJ2-3	TGCAGTGTTACCAGGGTTGAAGATACGCAGTATTTT	CSVTRVEDTQYF
-	once	TRBV28	TRBJ2-3	TGTGCCAGCCGTGACAGGGAGGGATCCTCTAGCACAGATACGCAGTATTTT	CASRDREGSSSTDTQYF